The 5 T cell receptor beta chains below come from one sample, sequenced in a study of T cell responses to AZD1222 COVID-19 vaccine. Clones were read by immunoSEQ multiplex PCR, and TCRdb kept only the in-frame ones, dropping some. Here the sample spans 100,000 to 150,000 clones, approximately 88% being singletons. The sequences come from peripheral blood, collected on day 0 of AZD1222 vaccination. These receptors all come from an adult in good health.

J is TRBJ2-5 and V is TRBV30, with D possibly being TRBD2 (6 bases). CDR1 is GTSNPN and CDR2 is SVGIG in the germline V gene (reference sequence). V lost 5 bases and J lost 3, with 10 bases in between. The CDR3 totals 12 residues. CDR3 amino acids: CAWAASEETQYF. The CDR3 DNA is TGTGCCTGGGCGGCTAGCGAAGAGACCCAGTACTTC.

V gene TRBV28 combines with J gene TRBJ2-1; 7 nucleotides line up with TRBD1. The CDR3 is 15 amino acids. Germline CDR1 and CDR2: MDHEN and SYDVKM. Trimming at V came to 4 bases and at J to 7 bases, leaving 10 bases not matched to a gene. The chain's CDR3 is CASSSTGLQRNEQFF. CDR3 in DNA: TGTGCCAGCAGTTCGACAGGGCTCCAAAGGAATGAGCAGTTCTTC.

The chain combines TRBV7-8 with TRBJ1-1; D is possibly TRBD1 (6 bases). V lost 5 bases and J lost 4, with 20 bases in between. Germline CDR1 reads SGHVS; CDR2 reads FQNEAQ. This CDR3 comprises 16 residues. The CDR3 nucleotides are TGTGCCAGCAGCCGTACAGGGACGAGGGGAAGCACTGAAGCTTTCTTT. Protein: CASSRTGTRGSTEAFF.

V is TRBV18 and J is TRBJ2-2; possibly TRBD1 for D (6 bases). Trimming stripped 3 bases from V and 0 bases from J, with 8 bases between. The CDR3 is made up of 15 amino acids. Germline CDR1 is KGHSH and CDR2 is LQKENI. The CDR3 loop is CASSPYRANTGELFF. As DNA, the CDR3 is TGTGCCAGCTCACCGTACAGGGCGAACACCGGGGAGCTGTTTTTT.

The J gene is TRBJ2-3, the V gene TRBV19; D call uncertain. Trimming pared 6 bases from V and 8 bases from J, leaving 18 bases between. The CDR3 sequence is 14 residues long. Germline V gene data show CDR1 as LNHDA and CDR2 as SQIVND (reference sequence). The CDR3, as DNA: TGTGCCAGTAGGGGTGGGAAAGCCCCAAGTACGCAGTATTTT. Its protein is CASRGGKAPSTQYF.